This TCR beta chain was recovered during a study of OX40 agonist ivuxolimab in advanced cancers. The overall study: At roughly 83% male, the cohort had a mean age of approximately 60 years, ranging from roughly 20 to 85.

Trimming cost V 1 base and J 9 bases, with 7 bases left between them. Germline assignment: CDR1 LGHNA and CDR2 YNFKEQ. This CDR3 spans 11 amino acids. Findings and limits, study-wide: Compared with CD4+, CD8+ T cells on average had more expanded clones.

As regards this clone: Its antigen is unknown.

Assay: immunoSEQ multiplex PCR; the TCRdb copy retains only in-frame clones and omits some. The data show about 13,000 clones, around two thirds seen once. The J gene is TRBJ2-7, the V gene TRBV4-2; D call uncertain. The source of this sequence is an adult with an advanced solid tumor such as melanoma, head and neck, liver or kidney cancer. The source material was CD4+ or CD8+ T cells sorted from blood, sampled in a trial of the OX40 agonist ivuxolimab. CDR3 sequence reads: CASSQGTGQYF. CDR3 coding DNA: TGTGCCAGCAGCCAAGGGACGGGGCAGTACTTC.